This T cell receptor beta chain was identified in a study of CD8+CD57+ T cells in acquired aplastic anemia. This clonotype was observed many times. Its cognate antigen is unknown. Study-level points and caveats: Patients shared some 30 CD8+ CDR3 sequences with controls.

Genomic DNA constituted the template upon which TCR beta VDJ and CDR3 profiling was performed. TCRdb used MiXCR to reprocess the reads, holding one entry per CDR3 protein. The repertoire holds about 110,000 distinct CDR3 sequences, with 40% to 60% as singletons. This CDR3 has 18 residues. Trimming took off 1 base at V and 3 bases at J, with 22 bases between the two ends. Germline-derived CDR1 and CDR2 are MGHRA and YSYEKL. This receptor was obtained from a human donor in good health, serving as a control. Material: sorted CD4+, CD8+, or CD8+CD57+ T cells (not recorded which) from PBMCs. The genes are TRBV4-1 and TRBJ2-7; D is possibly TRBD1 (5 bases). CDR3 sequence: CASSQGADTGSPLYEQYF. CDR3 bases: TGCGCCAGCAGCCAAGGGGCGGACACTGGTTCCCCTCTCTACGAGCAGTACTTC.